This T cell receptor (beta chain) was found in a study of CD8 T cells in ankylosing spondylitis. Notes on the study in general: As reported, disease-linked clones showed significant enrichment in matched ankylosing spondylitis synovial fluid. Reactive arthritis synovial fluid and blood previously showed some of these motif variants.

TCRdb reprocessed the 5' RACE reads via MiXCR and lists one record per CDR3 protein. The sample lists 200,000 to 250,000 distinct CDR3 sequences, roughly 25% seen once, with 5% to 7.5% in the top ten. This CDR3 is 16 amino acids long. Germline assignment: CDR1 SGHKS and CDR2 YYEKEE (reference sequence). This clonotype has ten or more counts. What it binds is unknown. The junction and the germline gene differ at one end; a read error may be behind it. J is TRBJ1-1 and V is TRBV5-5, with 7 bases matching TRBD1. The material sequenced was blood, either unsorted or a sorted T cell fraction (not recorded which). The sequence came from a male donor with ankylosing spondylitis or in good health (not recorded which). CDR3 loop: CASSNRDRSLNAEAFF. CDR3 nucleotide sequence: TGTGCCAGCAGCAACCGGGACAGAAGTTTGAACGCTGAAGCTTTCTTT.